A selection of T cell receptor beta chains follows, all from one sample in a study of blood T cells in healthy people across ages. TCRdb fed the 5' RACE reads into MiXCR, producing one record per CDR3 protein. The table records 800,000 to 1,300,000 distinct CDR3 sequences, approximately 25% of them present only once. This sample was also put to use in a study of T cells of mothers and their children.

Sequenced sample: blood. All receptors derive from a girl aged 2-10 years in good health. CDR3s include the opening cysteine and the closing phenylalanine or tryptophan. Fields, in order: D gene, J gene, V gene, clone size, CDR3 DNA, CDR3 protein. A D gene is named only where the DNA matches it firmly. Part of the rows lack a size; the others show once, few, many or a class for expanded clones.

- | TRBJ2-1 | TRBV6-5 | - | TGTGCCAGCAGTACATCAGGGTTCGGCTACAATGAGCAGTTCTTC | CASSTSGFGYNEQFF
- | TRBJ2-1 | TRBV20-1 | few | TGCAGTGCTAGAGAGCCGGAGCCCTACAATGAGCAGTTCTTC | CSAREPEPYNEQFF
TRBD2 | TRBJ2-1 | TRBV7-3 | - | TGTGGAGCGGGAGGGCCTGATGAGCAGTTCTTC | CGAGGPDEQFF
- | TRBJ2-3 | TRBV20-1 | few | TGCAGTGCGGGGGACAGCACAGATACGCAGTATTTT | CSAGDSTDTQYF
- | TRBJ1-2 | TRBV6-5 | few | TGTGCCAGCACCTCTCTGGGGTATTCATCGGAAGGCTACACCTTC | CASTSLGYSSEGYTF
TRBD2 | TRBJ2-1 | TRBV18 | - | TGCGCCAGCTCCAGCGGGAGACTATCCTACAATGAGCAGTTCTTC | CASSSGRLSYNEQFF
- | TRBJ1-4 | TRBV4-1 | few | TGCGCCAGCAGCCAAGTTTCCCCAACTAATGAAAAACTGTTTTTT | CASSQVSPTNEKLFF
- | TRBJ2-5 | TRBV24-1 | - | TGTGCCACCAGTGACCCGCTTACAGGGCAAGAGACCCAGTACTTC | CATSDPLTGQETQYF
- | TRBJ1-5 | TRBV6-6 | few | TGTGCCAGCAGTTACTCCGGACAGAACAATCAGCCCCAGCATTTT | CASSYSGQNNQPQHF
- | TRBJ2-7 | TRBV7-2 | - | TGTGCCAGCAGCTTAGCAGGGGATCCCTCAAACGAGCAGTACTTC | CASSLAGDPSNEQYF
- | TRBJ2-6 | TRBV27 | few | TGTGCCAGTAGTTCCCCGTCACAGGGCGCTGGGGCCAACGTCCTGACTTTC | CASSSPSQGAGANVLTF
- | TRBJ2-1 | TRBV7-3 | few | TGTGCCAGCAGAAACCTGGGAACTAATGAGCAGTTCTTC | CASRNLGTNEQFF
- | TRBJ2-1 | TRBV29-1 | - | TGCAGCGTTCAAAAGTGGACTACCCTTAGCTCCTACAATGAGCAGTTCTTC | CSVQKWTTLSSYNEQFF
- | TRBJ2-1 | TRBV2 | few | TGTGCCAGCAGTGGGGGAGTACAGGGCAATGAGCAGTTCTTC | CASSGGVQGNEQFF
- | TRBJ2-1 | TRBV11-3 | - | TGTGCCAGCAGCTTACGCGGACAAACCGATGAGCAGTTCTTC | CASSLRGQTDEQFF
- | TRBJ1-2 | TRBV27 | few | TGTGCCAGCAGTCCACAGGGTATCCCCTATGGCTACACCTTC | CASSPQGIPYGYTF
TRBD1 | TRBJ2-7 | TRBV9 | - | TGTGCCAGCAGTTTGGCGGGACAGGGTTTGTTCGAGCAGTACTTC | CASSLAGQGLFEQYF
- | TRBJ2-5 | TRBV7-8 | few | TGTGCCAGCAGCCCCCTCCAGCCGACCCAGTACTTC | CASSPLQPTQYF
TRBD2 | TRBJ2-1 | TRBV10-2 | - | TGCGCCACCGTGGGACTAGCCAATGAGCAGTTCTTC | CATVGLANEQFF
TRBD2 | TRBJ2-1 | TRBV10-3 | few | TGTGCCATCAGGTCTTCCGGCGGGAGGGCTTTGAGTGAGCAGTTCTTC | CAIRSSGGRALSEQFF
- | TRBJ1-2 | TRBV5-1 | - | TGCGCCAGCAGGGGCGAGGACTATGGCTACACCTTC | CASRGEDYGYTF
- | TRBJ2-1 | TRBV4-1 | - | TGCGTCAGCAGCCAAGAACAGCGCTACAATGAGCAGTTCTTC | CVSSQEQRYNEQFF
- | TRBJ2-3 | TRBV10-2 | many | TGCGCCAGCAGCCAATTATACCCTGGGAGCACAGATACGCAGTATTTT | CASSQLYPGSTDTQYF
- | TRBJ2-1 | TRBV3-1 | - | TGTGCCAGCAGGCTTCGGGGGCTAGCGGACAATGAGCAGTTCTTC | CASRLRGLADNEQFF
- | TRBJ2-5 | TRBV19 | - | TGTGCCAGTAGTCTCAGGGGGGCATCCCAAGAGACCCAGTACTTC | CASSLRGASQETQYF
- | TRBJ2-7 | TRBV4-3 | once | TGCGCCAGCAGCCAAGATCACGCCGGGTCCTTATACGAGCAGTACTTC | CASSQDHAGSLYEQYF
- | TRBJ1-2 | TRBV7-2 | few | TGTGCCAGCAGCTTATCGAGGGCCCCTAACTATGGCTACACCTTC | CASSLSRAPNYGYTF
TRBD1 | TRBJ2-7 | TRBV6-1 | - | TGTGCCGGCAGTGAAGACAGGGTTGGAGGCTACGAGCAGTACTTC | CAGSEDRVGGYEQYF
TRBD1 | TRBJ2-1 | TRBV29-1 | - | TGCAGCGTTGAACGGCGGGACAGGGGTTCCTACAATGAGCAGTTCTTC | CSVERRDRGSYNEQFF
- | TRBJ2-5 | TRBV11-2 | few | TGTGCCAGCGGCTACCACGGCGAGACCCAGTACTTC | CASGYHGETQYF
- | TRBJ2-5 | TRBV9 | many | TGTGCCAGCAGCGGGATCTCAGAGACCCAGTACTTC | CASSGISETQYF
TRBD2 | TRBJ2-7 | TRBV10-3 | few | TGTGCCATCAGTGAGGCGGGAGGTGCCACAGGGTACGAGCAGTACTTC | CAISEAGGATGYEQYF
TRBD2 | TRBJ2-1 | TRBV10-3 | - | TGTGCCTCTCGGGAGGGAAACAATGAGCAGTTCTTC | CASREGNNEQFF
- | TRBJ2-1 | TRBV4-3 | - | TGCGCCAGCAGCCAAGATTGGGGTCGGGGAAACAATGAGCAGTTCTTC | CASSQDWGRGNNEQFF
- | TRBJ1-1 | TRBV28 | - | TGTGCCAGCAGCCCTTCTGACTTGCCGAACACTGAAGCTTTCTTT | CASSPSDLPNTEAFF
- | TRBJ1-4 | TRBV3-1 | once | TGTGCCAGCAGCCCAGGGAATGTTGAAAAACTGTTTTTT | CASSPGNVEKLFF
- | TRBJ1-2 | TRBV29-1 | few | TGCAGCGTTTGGGTCGTTGGAGTTAACTATGGCTACACCTTC | CSVWVVGVNYGYTF
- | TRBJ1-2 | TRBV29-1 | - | TGCAGCGTTGAAGAGGGGGAATGGAGATATGGCTACACCTTC | CSVEEGEWRYGYTF
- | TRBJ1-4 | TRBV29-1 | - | TGCAGCGTTGAAGAGGGGAAAGGTGGCGAAAAACTGTTTTTT | CSVEEGKGGEKLFF
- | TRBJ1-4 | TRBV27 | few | TGTGCCAGCAGTTCCCTGACAGCAACTAATGAAAAACTGTTTTTT | CASSSLTATNEKLFF
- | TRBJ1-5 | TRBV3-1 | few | TGTGCCAGCAGCCAAGGGGTTGGGAGCAATCAGCCCCAGCATTTT | CASSQGVGSNQPQHF
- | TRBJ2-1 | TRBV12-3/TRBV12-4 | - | TGTGCCAGCAGCTCAGGGATCCTGGGGTTCTTC | CASSSGILGFF
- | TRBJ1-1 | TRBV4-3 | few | TGCGCCAGCAGCCAAGACAGGGAGGGCACTGAAGCTTTCTTT | CASSQDREGTEAFF
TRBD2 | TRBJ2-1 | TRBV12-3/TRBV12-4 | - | TGTGCCAGCAGTTTGCTTCTCCTCGGGGGAGGGAGTTCTCAGGATGAGCAGTTCTTC | CASSLLLLGGGSSQDEQFF
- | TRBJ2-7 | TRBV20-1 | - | TGCAGTGCTAGGAGCCTAGGAATGATCTCCTACGAGCAGTACTTC | CSARSLGMISYEQYF
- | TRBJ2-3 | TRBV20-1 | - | TGCAGTGCTACCAAACCCCCTAGCACAGATACGCAGTATTTT | CSATKPPSTDTQYF
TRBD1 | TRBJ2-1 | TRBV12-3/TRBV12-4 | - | TGTGCCAGCAGGACGGGACAGGGTTATGAGCAGTTCTTC | CASRTGQGYEQFF
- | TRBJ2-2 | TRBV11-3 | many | TGTGCCAGCAGCCTCCAGGGGAGAGGGGAGCTGTTTTTT | CASSLQGRGELFF
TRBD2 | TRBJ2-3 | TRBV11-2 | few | TGTGCCAGCAGCTTAGCAGGGAGGGCCACAGATACGCAGTATTTT | CASSLAGRATDTQYF
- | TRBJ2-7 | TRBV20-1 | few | TGCAGTGCTCGGGGATCCAGTAATACCTACGAGCAGTACTTC | CSARGSSNTYEQYF
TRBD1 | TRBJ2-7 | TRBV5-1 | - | TGCGCCAGCTTGGGACAGGATACCTACGAGCAGTACTTC | CASLGQDTYEQYF
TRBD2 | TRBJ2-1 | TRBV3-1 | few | TGTGCCGGCCAACCCACTAGCGGGAGCGCGGCCCCAAAGCAGTTCTTC | CAGQPTSGSAAPKQFF
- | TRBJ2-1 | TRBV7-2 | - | TGTGCCAGCAGCTTTCTCGTAGGTGAGCAGTTCTTC | CASSFLVGEQFF
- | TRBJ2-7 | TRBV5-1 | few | TGCGCCAGCAGCTTGATACAGGAGACCTACGAGCAGTACTTC | CASSLIQETYEQYF